This T cell receptor beta chain comes out of a study of cytomegalovirus exposure and HLA in healthy donors. General study results and limits: The study put 150 or so TCR beta chains on its list as cytomegalovirus-associated. Presence/absence results assume similar sequencing depth per donor, which may not hold.

Details on this clone: Its target is unknown.

The PCR had 60 Vbeta and 13 Jbeta primers. Authors' methods: Some 10 million of 80 million to 85 million unique TCR beta chains were shared, per a later count. This table comes from immunoSEQ multiplex PCR, and its TCRdb copy is limited to in-frame clones, with some not included. V, J and clone size derive from that table, while D and trimming were established from the DNA sequence. The sample consists of over 85,000 clones, about 85% of them appearing once. Losses at the gene ends were 4 bases for V and 6 bases for J; bases not matched to a gene: 4. The V gene's germline CDR1 is MGHRA and CDR2 YSYEKL. The CDR3 is 14 amino acids.

The rearrangement uses TRBV4-1 and TRBJ1-5; 9 bases are shared with TRBD1. The receptor's source is a female donor in good health and CMV-seropositive. Sample: PBMCs. For the CDR3, the DNA is TGCGCCAGCAGCCTTGGGACAGGGCCTCAGCCCCAGCATTTT. Protein sequence: CASSLGTGPQPQHF.